The rows below give T cell receptor beta chains drawn from one sample of a study of CD8+ T cells in alopecia areata. Repertoires were generated with immunoSEQ multiplex PCR, while TCRdb's copy carries only in-frame clones and drops some. The sample carries some 100,000 clones, less than 70% recorded once. Sequencing used CD4+ T cells sorted from blood. Receptors originate from a human donor in good health. CDR3s include the opening cysteine and the closing phenylalanine or tryptophan. The D gene is left open where the match is weak. Clone size, where shown, is once, few, many, or a class for clones that have expanded.

clone size: few
D gene: -
V gene: TRBV9
J gene: TRBJ2-7
CDR3 protein: CASSPGALYEQYF
CDR3 DNA: TGTGCCAGCAGCCCCGGGGCACTCTACGAGCAGTACTTC

clone size: -
D gene: TRBD2
V gene: TRBV29-1
J gene: TRBJ2-1
CDR3 protein: CSVDPWGSSGGPNEQFF
CDR3 DNA: TGCAGCGTTGACCCCTGGGGTAGTAGCGGGGGGCCGAATGAGCAGTTCTTC

clone size: -
D gene: -
V gene: TRBV6-6
J gene: TRBJ1-1
CDR3 protein: CASSYREGTEAFF
CDR3 DNA: TGTGCCAGCAGTTACAGAGAGGGCACTGAAGCTTTCTTT

clone size: -
D gene: -
V gene: TRBV6-5
J gene: TRBJ2-3
CDR3 protein: CASTRGSTDTQYF
CDR3 DNA: TGTGCCAGCACGAGGGGCTCCACAGATACGCAGTATTTT

clone size: once
D gene: -
V gene: TRBV12-5
J gene: TRBJ2-5
CDR3 protein: CASGLGGLQETQYF
CDR3 DNA: TGTGCTAGTGGTTTGGGGGGACTGCAAGAGACCCAGTACTTC

clone size: -
D gene: -
V gene: TRBV6-1
J gene: TRBJ2-1
CDR3 protein: CASSGPYNEQFF
CDR3 DNA: TGTGCCAGCAGTGGCCCCTACAATGAGCAGTTCTTC

clone size: -
D gene: TRBD2
V gene: TRBV30
J gene: TRBJ2-2
CDR3 protein: CAWSQGLAGGNTGELFF
CDR3 DNA: TGTGCCTGGAGCCAGGGACTAGCGGGTGGTAACACCGGGGAGCTGTTTTTT

clone size: -
D gene: -
V gene: TRBV25-1
J gene: TRBJ1-6
CDR3 protein: CASSEGNSPLHF
CDR3 DNA: TGTGCCAGCAGTGAGGGTAATTCACCCCTCCACTTT

clone size: few
D gene: -
V gene: TRBV18
J gene: TRBJ1-4
CDR3 protein: CASSDREKLFF
CDR3 DNA: TGTGCCAGCTCGGACAGAGAAAAACTGTTTTTT

clone size: few
D gene: -
V gene: TRBV11-2
J gene: TRBJ1-5
CDR3 protein: CASSLSSNQPQHF
CDR3 DNA: TGTGCCAGCAGCTTGTCTAGCAATCAGCCCCAGCATTTT

clone size: once
D gene: TRBD2
V gene: TRBV4-1
J gene: TRBJ2-2
CDR3 protein: CASSQGTSGTNTGELFF
CDR3 DNA: TGCGCCAGCAGCCAAGGGACTAGCGGGACGAACACCGGGGAGCTGTTTTTT

clone size: once
D gene: -
V gene: TRBV29-1
J gene: TRBJ2-2
CDR3 protein: CSVGSDTGELFF
CDR3 DNA: TGCAGCGTTGGTTCAGACACCGGGGAGCTGTTTTTT

clone size: once
D gene: TRBD2
V gene: TRBV6-1
J gene: TRBJ2-1
CDR3 protein: CASRRLAPYNEQFF
CDR3 DNA: TGTGCTTCGAGGAGACTAGCGCCCTACAATGAGCAGTTCTTC

clone size: once
D gene: -
V gene: TRBV30
J gene: TRBJ1-2
CDR3 protein: CAWSRGGAGLYGYTF
CDR3 DNA: TGTGCCTGGAGTCGTGGCGGGGCAGGGTTGTATGGCTACACCTTC

clone size: -
D gene: -
V gene: TRBV4-1
J gene: TRBJ2-4
CDR3 protein: CASSQNLAKNIQYF
CDR3 DNA: TGCGCCAGCAGCCAGAACCTAGCCAAAAACATTCAGTACTTC

clone size: -
D gene: -
V gene: TRBV30
J gene: TRBJ1-2
CDR3 protein: CAWLGTFYGYTF
CDR3 DNA: TGTGCCTGGCTCGGGACTTTCTATGGCTACACCTTC

clone size: -
D gene: -
V gene: TRBV6-5
J gene: TRBJ1-2
CDR3 protein: CASSYLRVGGSGYTF
CDR3 DNA: TGTGCCAGCAGTTACCTCCGGGTGGGGGGGAGTGGCTACACCTTC

clone size: -
D gene: -
V gene: TRBV5-1
J gene: TRBJ1-2
CDR3 protein: CASSLTSGSYGYTF
CDR3 DNA: TGCGCCAGCAGCCTCACTTCCGGGAGCTATGGCTACACCTTC

clone size: -
D gene: -
V gene: TRBV30
J gene: TRBJ2-1
CDR3 protein: CAWRWRGYPYNEQFF
CDR3 DNA: TGTGCCTGGAGATGGCGGGGATACCCCTACAATGAGCAGTTCTTC

clone size: -
D gene: -
V gene: TRBV14
J gene: TRBJ2-3
CDR3 protein: CASSQVSPGSTDTQYF
CDR3 DNA: TGTGCCAGCAGCCAAGTCTCTCCAGGGAGCACAGATACGCAGTATTTT

clone size: -
D gene: TRBD1
V gene: TRBV25-1
J gene: TRBJ2-5
CDR3 protein: CASSDRFQETQYF
CDR3 DNA: TGTGCCAGCTCGGACAGGTTCCAAGAGACCCAGTACTTC

clone size: -
D gene: -
V gene: TRBV18
J gene: TRBJ1-2
CDR3 protein: CASSPSSGNYGYTF
CDR3 DNA: TGTGCCAGCTCCCCCTCTTCTGGGAACTATGGCTACACCTTC

clone size: -
D gene: TRBD2
V gene: TRBV7-8
J gene: TRBJ2-7
CDR3 protein: CASSYRLPGGGNEQYF
CDR3 DNA: TGTGCCAGCAGTTACCGCTTGCCGGGGGGTGGGAACGAGCAGTACTTC

clone size: -
D gene: -
V gene: TRBV30
J gene: TRBJ1-1
CDR3 protein: CAWTRTVNTEAFF
CDR3 DNA: TGTGCCTGGACGAGGACGGTGAACACTGAAGCTTTCTTT

clone size: few
D gene: TRBD2
V gene: TRBV30
J gene: TRBJ2-3
CDR3 protein: CAWSGLAQSTDTQYF
CDR3 DNA: TGTGCCTGGAGCGGACTAGCGCAGAGCACAGATACGCAGTATTTT

clone size: -
D gene: TRBD1
V gene: TRBV27
J gene: TRBJ1-2
CDR3 protein: CASGAWSGGNYGYTF
CDR3 DNA: TGTGCCAGCGGAGCCTGGTCAGGGGGCAACTATGGCTACACCTTC

clone size: -
D gene: -
V gene: TRBV5-1
J gene: TRBJ2-2
CDR3 protein: CASRQDSSFTGELFF
CDR3 DNA: TGCGCCAGCAGACAGGACAGTTCGTTCACCGGGGAGCTGTTTTTT

clone size: -
D gene: -
V gene: TRBV30
J gene: TRBJ1-2
CDR3 protein: CAWSVPQGYGYTF
CDR3 DNA: TGTGCCTGGAGTGTACCACAGGGCTATGGCTACACCTTC

clone size: -
D gene: -
V gene: TRBV7-9
J gene: TRBJ1-1
CDR3 protein: CASSWMGENTEAFF
CDR3 DNA: TGTGCCAGCAGCTGGATGGGGGAGAACACTGAAGCTTTCTTT

clone size: -
D gene: -
V gene: TRBV27
J gene: TRBJ1-1
CDR3 protein: CASSLMGGANTEAFF
CDR3 DNA: TGTGCCAGCAGTTTAATGGGGGGCGCGAACACTGAAGCTTTCTTT

clone size: -
D gene: -
V gene: TRBV5-6
J gene: TRBJ1-4
CDR3 protein: CASSSAAPIERDEKLFF
CDR3 DNA: TGTGCCAGCAGCTCGGCGGCTCCCATCGAGAGGGATGAAAAACTGTTTTTT

clone size: -
D gene: TRBD1
V gene: TRBV7-2
J gene: TRBJ2-7
CDR3 protein: CASSADWDRGRDEQYF
CDR3 DNA: TGTGCCAGCAGCGCCGATTGGGACAGGGGACGGGACGAGCAGTACTTC

clone size: -
D gene: TRBD1
V gene: TRBV29-1
J gene: TRBJ2-5
CDR3 protein: CSVSGQLRRETQYF
CDR3 DNA: TGCAGCGTTTCGGGACAGCTTAGACGAGAGACCCAGTACTTC

clone size: -
D gene: -
V gene: TRBV6-1
J gene: TRBJ2-5
CDR3 protein: CASTAALTGQETQYF
CDR3 DNA: TGTGCCAGCACTGCCGCCCTTACAGGGCAAGAGACCCAGTACTTC

clone size: -
D gene: -
V gene: TRBV30
J gene: TRBJ2-7
CDR3 protein: CAWSPPGPGYEQYF
CDR3 DNA: TGTGCCTGGAGCCCCCCGGGTCCGGGGTACGAGCAGTACTTC

clone size: -
D gene: -
V gene: TRBV2
J gene: TRBJ2-2
CDR3 protein: CASSEGGPNTGELFF
CDR3 DNA: TGTGCCAGCAGTGAGGGGGGCCCTAACACCGGGGAGCTGTTTTTT

clone size: -
D gene: TRBD2
V gene: TRBV4-2
J gene: TRBJ2-7
CDR3 protein: CASSQKDGRGGDRSYEQYF
CDR3 DNA: TGTGCCAGCAGCCAGAAGGACGGAAGGGGAGGGGACCGATCCTACGAGCAGTACTTC

clone size: -
D gene: TRBD1
V gene: TRBV15
J gene: TRBJ2-7
CDR3 protein: CATSSRGTSYEQYF
CDR3 DNA: TGTGCCACCAGCAGCAGGGGGACCTCCTACGAGCAGTACTTC

clone size: -
D gene: -
V gene: TRBV4-1
J gene: TRBJ1-2
CDR3 protein: CASSQVFDGSYGYTF
CDR3 DNA: TGCGCCAGCAGCCAAGTCTTTGACGGAAGCTATGGCTACACCTTC

clone size: -
D gene: TRBD1
V gene: TRBV11-2
J gene: TRBJ2-1
CDR3 protein: CASSLGGQGESYNEQFF
CDR3 DNA: TGTGCCAGCAGCTTAGGGGGCCAGGGGGAATCCTACAATGAGCAGTTCTTC

clone size: -
D gene: -
V gene: TRBV5-1
J gene: TRBJ1-2
CDR3 protein: CASSLGQGNGYGYTF
CDR3 DNA: TGCGCCAGCAGCTTGGGGCAGGGAAATGGCTATGGCTACACCTTC

clone size: -
D gene: -
V gene: TRBV14
J gene: TRBJ2-5
CDR3 protein: CASSSRETQYF
CDR3 DNA: TGTGCCAGCAGCTCCAGAGAGACCCAGTACTTC

clone size: -
D gene: -
V gene: TRBV7-9
J gene: TRBJ1-2
CDR3 protein: CASSLARDGVGYTF
CDR3 DNA: TGTGCCAGCAGCTTAGCCCGGGACGGGGTAGGCTACACCTTC

clone size: -
D gene: TRBD1
V gene: TRBV5-1
J gene: TRBJ1-2
CDR3 protein: CASSPRTGEGGYTF
CDR3 DNA: TGCGCCAGCAGCCCTAGGACAGGGGAGGGTGGCTACACCTTC

clone size: -
D gene: -
V gene: TRBV2
J gene: TRBJ1-2
CDR3 protein: CASRAGSNYGYTF
CDR3 DNA: TGTGCCAGCAGAGCGGGGTCCAACTATGGCTACACCTTC

clone size: -
D gene: -
V gene: TRBV10-1
J gene: TRBJ2-2
CDR3 protein: CASSDTGELFF
CDR3 DNA: TGCGCCAGCTCGGACACCGGGGAGCTGTTTTTT

clone size: -
D gene: -
V gene: TRBV29-1
J gene: TRBJ2-5
CDR3 protein: CSVGVLGETQYF
CDR3 DNA: TGCAGCGTGGGGGTGTTGGGGGAGACCCAGTACTTC

clone size: -
D gene: TRBD1
V gene: TRBV18
J gene: TRBJ1-2
CDR3 protein: CASSSDSGTGIGYTF
CDR3 DNA: TGTGCCAGCTCATCCGATTCCGGGACAGGGATCGGCTACACCTTC

clone size: few
D gene: -
V gene: TRBV11-2
J gene: TRBJ2-5
CDR3 protein: CASSLVLQGPQYF
CDR3 DNA: TGTGCCAGCAGCTTAGTACTACAGGGACCCCAGTACTTC

clone size: -
D gene: -
V gene: TRBV6-5
J gene: TRBJ1-1
CDR3 protein: CASSYEQGGEAFF
CDR3 DNA: TGTGCCAGCAGTTACGAACAGGGCGGTGAAGCTTTCTTT

clone size: once
D gene: -
V gene: TRBV7-8
J gene: TRBJ1-4
CDR3 protein: CASSISRGVGNEKLFF
CDR3 DNA: TGTGCCAGCAGCATAAGCCGGGGCGTGGGAAATGAAAAACTGTTTTTT

clone size: once
D gene: TRBD1
V gene: TRBV6-6
J gene: TRBJ1-4
CDR3 protein: CASSVQGFGEKLFF
CDR3 DNA: TGTGCCAGCAGTGTACAGGGGTTTGGGGAAAAACTGTTTTTT

clone size: few
D gene: TRBD2
V gene: TRBV11-2
J gene: TRBJ2-1
CDR3 protein: CASSSRTSGVYNEQFF
CDR3 DNA: TGTGCCAGCAGCTCCCGGACTAGCGGGGTCTACAATGAGCAGTTCTTC

clone size: -
D gene: -
V gene: TRBV5-6
J gene: TRBJ2-7
CDR3 protein: CASSPNWSKSYEQYF
CDR3 DNA: TGTGCCAGCAGCCCTAATTGGTCTAAATCCTACGAGCAGTACTTC

clone size: -
D gene: -
V gene: TRBV2
J gene: TRBJ2-1
CDR3 protein: CARRGDGYNEQFF
CDR3 DNA: TGTGCCAGGAGGGGGGACGGCTACAATGAGCAGTTCTTC

clone size: -
D gene: TRBD2
V gene: TRBV30
J gene: TRBJ2-5
CDR3 protein: CAWTGGLQETQYF
CDR3 DNA: TGTGCCTGGACGGGGGGGCTCCAAGAGACCCAGTACTTC

clone size: once
D gene: -
V gene: TRBV14
J gene: TRBJ2-6
CDR3 protein: CASSPNRAGANVLTF
CDR3 DNA: TGTGCCAGCAGCCCCAACAGGGCTGGGGCCAACGTCCTGACTTTC

clone size: -
D gene: TRBD2
V gene: TRBV5-1
J gene: TRBJ2-3
CDR3 protein: CASSLMAGGTNTQYF
CDR3 DNA: TGCGCCAGCAGCTTGATGGCGGGGGGCACGAATACGCAGTATTTT

clone size: -
D gene: -
V gene: TRBV25-1
J gene: TRBJ1-6
CDR3 protein: CASSEYPGSALHF
CDR3 DNA: TGTGCCAGCAGTGAATATCCTGGTTCGGCCCTCCACTTT